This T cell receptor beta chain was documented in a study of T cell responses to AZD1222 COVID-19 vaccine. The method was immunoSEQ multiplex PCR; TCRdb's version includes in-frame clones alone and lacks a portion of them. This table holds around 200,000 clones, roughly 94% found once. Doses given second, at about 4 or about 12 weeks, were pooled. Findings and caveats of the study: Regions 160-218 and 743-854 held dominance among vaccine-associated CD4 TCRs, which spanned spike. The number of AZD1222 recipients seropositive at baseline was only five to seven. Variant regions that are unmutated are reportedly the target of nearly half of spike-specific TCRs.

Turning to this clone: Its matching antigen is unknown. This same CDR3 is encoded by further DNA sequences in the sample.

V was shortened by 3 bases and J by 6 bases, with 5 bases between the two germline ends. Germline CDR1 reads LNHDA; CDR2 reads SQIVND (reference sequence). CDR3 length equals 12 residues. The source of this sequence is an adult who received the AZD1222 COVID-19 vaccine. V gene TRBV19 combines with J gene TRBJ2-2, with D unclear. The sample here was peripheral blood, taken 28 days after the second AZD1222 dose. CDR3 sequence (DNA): TGTGCCAGTAGTATGTTTCCCGGGGAGCTGTTTTTT. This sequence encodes CASSMFPGELFF.